Sequencing of this T cell receptor (beta chain) was carried out in a study of shared clonotypes between healthy human individuals. V trimming: 3 bases; J trimming: 1 base; junction bases outside the gene matches: 16. Germline V gives CDR1 MDHEN, CDR2 SYDVKM. The CDR3 length is 19 residues. This was a deep-level run. Produced via immunoSEQ multiplex PCR; TCRdb's table is partial and in-frame only. This table has about 800,000 clones, about 96% appearing once. The naive CD8 fraction comprised CD45RO-negative cells positively selected for CCR7 and excluded terminally differentiated effector memory CD45RA+ cells.

The V and J genes are TRBV28 and TRBJ2-7, with 9 bases aligning to TRBD1. Sequenced material: naive CD8+ T cells sorted from blood. The origin of this receptor is a man in his thirties or forties in good health. CDR3 in amino acids: CASSFSLDLPGQGSYEQYF. CDR3 DNA: TGTGCCAGCAGTTTTAGTTTAGACCTTCCGGGACAGGGATCCTACGAGCAGTACTTC.